One and the same sample provided the 26 T cell receptor beta chains below, sequenced in a study of lymphopenia after photon versus proton radiotherapy. Clones were read by immunoSEQ multiplex PCR, and TCRdb kept only the in-frame ones, dropping some. The sample includes about 16,000 clones, 85% to 90% of them seen just once. The starting material was peripheral blood, obtained from a patient treated with proton-based radiotherapy. Receptors were obtained from a man in his 70s with pancreatic cancer.

The chain combines TRBV27 with TRBJ1-2; TRBD1 agrees at 9 bases. J was trimmed by 8 bases and V by 0 bases; bases with no gene match: 7. The CDR3 is 15 amino acids. Germline-derived CDR1 and CDR2 are MNHEY and SMNVEV (reference sequence). CDR3 sequence (DNA): TGTGCCAGCAGTTTATCGACAGGGGGAGTATCCGGCTACACCTTC. Translating it yields CASSLSTGGVSGYTF.

This clone was counted a single time. The rearrangement joins TRBV5-1 to TRBJ2-7, with 9 bases aligning to TRBD1. Trimming cost V 0 bases and J 6 bases; bases outside gene matches: 13. This CDR3 region has 17 residues. Germline values: CDR1 SGHRS, CDR2 YFSETQ. CDR3 amino acids: CASSLEGSGTGLVEQYF. DNA of the CDR3: TGCGCCAGCAGCTTGGAGGGATCGGGGACAGGGTTGGTCGAGCAGTACTTC.

This chain uses TRBV11-2 with TRBJ1-2; no clear D. The CDR3 consists of 14 residues. The germline V and J ends were trimmed by 2 bases and 12 bases, with 19 bases remaining between them. Germline V gene lookup returns CDR1 SGHAT and CDR2 FQNNGV. The chain's CDR3 is CASSLPQAVPPHTF. Written as DNA, the CDR3 is TGTGCCAGCAGCTTACCCCAGGCAGTACCGCCCCACACCTTC.

The chain has TRBV5-1 and TRBJ2-7; the match to TRBD1 covers 11 bases. V shed 3 bases, J shed 4 bases, and the junction held 3 bases outside the gene matches. The length of the CDR3 is 14 residues. In germline, CDR1 is SGHRS, CDR2 YFSETQ. For the CDR3, the DNA is TGCGCCAGCAGCTGGGACAGGGGGAGTTACGAGCAGTACTTC. Translation: CASSWDRGSYEQYF.

This clone is medium-sized within its sample. The CDR3 sequence: CSVEPRVGSREQYF. The DNA for the CDR3 is TGCAGCGTTGAGCCGCGGGTCGGTTCGCGGGAGCAGTACTTC. The chain uses TRBV29-1 and TRBJ2-7; a possible D gene is TRBD2 (5 bases). V was cut by 3 bases and J by 7 bases, with 19 bases left in between. The CDR3 is 14 residues long. CDR1 is SQVTM, CDR2 ANQGSEA, per germline.

This clone was seen more than once but under ten times. This chain links TRBV12-2 with TRBJ2-7; the table assigns TRBD2, which was not confirmed against the DNA. TRBV12-2 is tagged as a pseudogene. The CDR3 spans 19 residues. This CDR3 reads CASRLGLVSHPIGRYEQYF. CDR3 sequence (DNA): TGTGCAAGTCGCTTAGGGCTAGTCAGTCACCCCATCGGGAGATACGAGCAGTACTTC.

The genes are TRBV13 and TRBJ2-1; tentatively, D is TRBD1 or TRBD2 (6 bases each). Trimming cost V 7 bases and J 2 bases, with 9 bases left between them. Germline assignment: CDR1 PRHDT and CDR2 FYEKMQ (reference sequence). CDR3 length equals 13 residues. The CDR3 DNA sequence: TGTGCCAGCATAGGGGGGCCCTACAATGAGCAGTTCTTC. This encodes CASIGGPYNEQFF.

This clone was observed a handful of times. J is TRBJ2-1 and V is TRBV18, with a possible D match to TRBD1 (5 bases). Deletions cut 0 bases from V and 5 bases from J, with 14 bases between. The germline gives CDR1 KGHSH, CDR2 LQKENI. The CDR3 has 16 amino acids. Here the CDR3 reads CASSPPPVGANNEQFF. Written as DNA, the CDR3 is TGTGCCAGCTCACCACCCCCTGTAGGGGCGAACAATGAGCAGTTCTTC.

The V and J genes are TRBV2 and TRBJ2-7; perhaps TRBD2 as D (5 bases). Germline V gene sequence: CDR1 SNHLY, CDR2 FYNNEI. V shed 4 bases and J shed 0 bases, with 10 bases lying between them. This CDR3 spans 14 amino acids. The DNA of the CDR3 is TGTGCCAGCAGTGCGGGAAAAGGCTCCTACGAGCAGTACTTC. Amino acid sequence: CASSAGKGSYEQYF.

V and J are TRBV29-1 and TRBJ1-2; D is ambiguous. The CDR3 totals 12 residues. The germline V and J ends were trimmed by 3 bases and 2 bases, with 7 bases remaining between them. Germline V gives CDR1 SQVTM, CDR2 ANQGSEA. DNA of the CDR3: TGCAGCGTTGATAAAGGGAACTATGGCTACACCTTC. Translation: CSVDKGNYGYTF.

The rearrangement joins TRBV30 to TRBJ1-5, with 9 bases identical to TRBD1. Germline V gene data show CDR1 as GTSNPN and CDR2 as SVGIG (reference sequence). The CDR3 contains 15 residues. J was trimmed by 3 bases and V by 3 bases; bases with no gene match: 6. CDR3 amino acids: CAWSGQGPINQPQHF. The CDR3 nucleotides read TGTGCCTGGAGCGGACAGGGGCCGATCAATCAGCCCCAGCATTTT.

The chain employs TRBV28 and TRBJ1-3, with D unclear. V gave up 8 bases and J gave up 0 bases, with 14 bases separating them. CDR1 and CDR2 (germline): MDHEN, SYDVKM. The CDR3 consists of 15 residues. The CDR3 here is CASRERLDSGNTIYF. In nucleotides, the CDR3 is TGTGCCAGCCGTGAACGCCTAGACTCTGGAAACACCATATATTTT.

The J gene is TRBJ2-7, the V gene TRBV7-8; D perhaps matches TRBD1 (6 bases). Germline-derived CDR1 and CDR2 are SGHVS and FQNEAQ. V lost 1 base, J lost 6 bases, and 13 bases lay in between. The CDR3 length is 14 residues. This CDR3 is CASSLVRGSGEQYF. The CDR3 region has the DNA TGTGCCAGCAGCTTAGTAAGGGGGTCCGGCGAGCAGTACTTC.

This chain links TRBV6-1 with TRBJ1-2; D is unclear. V was pared by 8 bases and J by 8 bases, with 15 bases between. Looked up from germline, CDR1 is MNHNS and CDR2 is SASEGT. This CDR3 comprises 12 residues. CDR3 in DNA: TGTGCCAGCCAGGTCCGGGCTTTAGGCTACACCTTC. Protein sequence: CASQVRALGYTF.

This clone was counted a single time. The rearrangement links TRBV7-6 to TRBJ1-1, with TRBD1 identical over 8 bases. From germline, CDR1 is SGHVS and CDR2 FNYEAQ. V gave up 2 bases and J gave up 4 bases; unmatched junction bases: 3. The CDR3 has 14 residues. In DNA form, the CDR3 reads TGTGCCAGCAGCTTACAGGGGGCAAGCACTGAAGCTTTCTTT. It translates to CASSLQGASTEAFF.

V gene TRBV6-9 combines with J gene TRBJ2-1; D gene uncertain. Trimming left V 6 bases short and J 5 bases short, with 14 bases between. The CDR3 is 14 residues long. Germline V CDR1 and CDR2: MNHGY, SVAAGI. This CDR3 is CASSPQEGNNEQFF. CDR3 DNA: TGTGCCAGCAGCCCCCAGGAAGGCAACAATGAGCAGTTCTTC.

This chain joins TRBV6-1 and TRBJ2-5; possibly TRBD2 for D (7 bases). This CDR3 comprises 17 residues. Per the germline V gene, CDR1 is MNHNS and CDR2 is SASEGT. V was trimmed by 2 bases and J by 5 bases, leaving 21 bases between them. The CDR3 sequence is CASSENGGGGYVETQYF. Here the CDR3 DNA reads TGTGCCAGCAGTGAAAACGGCGGCGGGGGCTACGTCGAGACCCAGTACTTC.

The chain joins TRBV2 to TRBJ2-1; D is unclear. V lost 8 bases to trimming and J lost 2 bases, with 16 bases between them. Germline V CDR1 and CDR2: SNHLY, FYNNEI. The CDR3 totals 15 residues. Written as DNA, the CDR3 is TGTGCCAGCGTGGTAGAGGACCGAACCTACAATGAGCAGTTCTTC. It codes for CASVVEDRTYNEQFF.

The chain combines TRBV2 with TRBJ2-5, with D possibly called TRBD1 or TRBD2 (5 bases each). Germline V gene sequence: CDR1 SNHLY, CDR2 FYNNEI. This CDR3 is built from 15 residues. Between the trimmed V and J ends, which lost 3 bases and 5 bases, there was a span of 16 bases. This chain's CDR3 is CASSEWGLRGETQYF. The CDR3 DNA reads TGTGCCAGCAGTGAGTGGGGGTTAAGAGGGGAGACCCAGTACTTC.

The V and J genes are TRBV10-2 and TRBJ1-2; 11 nucleotides align to TRBD1. The length of the CDR3 is 17 residues. J lost 5 bases, V lost 0 bases, and 8 bases had no gene match. CDR1 and CDR2 from the germline V gene are WSHSY and SAAADI. The CDR3 coding sequence is TGCGCCAGCAGTGAGTCGGCGGGACAGGGGGATTCGTATGGCTACACCTTC. This translates into CASSESAGQGDSYGYTF.

The chain links TRBV14 to TRBJ2-3; TRBD2 agrees at 7 bases. This CDR3 has 14 residues. CDR1 and CDR2 (germline): SGHDN, FVKESK. V trimming: 1 base; J trimming: 8 bases; junction bases outside the gene matches: 6. The CDR3 sequence: CASSQVMREGTQYF. CDR3 DNA: TGTGCCAGCAGCCAAGTAATGAGGGAGGGTACGCAGTATTTT.

The chain employs TRBV6-1 and TRBJ2-7; D is unresolved. The CDR3 runs 11 residues. Trimming left V 4 bases short and J 3 bases short, with 4 bases between. Germline V lookup: CDR1 MNHNS, CDR2 SASEGT. The CDR3 bases are TGTGCCAGCAGTGCCCTCTACGAGCAGTACTTC. Encoded protein: CASSALYEQYF.

Comment on this clone: Being one base from a much bigger clone, this may be a read error. This specimen includes other DNA sequences encoding the same CDR3. V gene TRBV28 combines with J gene TRBJ1-1; D remains unclear. This CDR3 is built from 15 residues. In germline, CDR1 is MDHEN, CDR2 SYDVKM. The germline V and J ends were trimmed by 9 bases and 1 base, with 18 bases remaining between them. The CDR3, as DNA: TGTGCCAGTAGCCCCGGTGGAACACAGAACACTGAAGCTTTCTTT. Residues: CASSPGGTQNTEAFF. Supplemented by reference TRBV28 and TRBJ1-1, the full variable domain reads DVKVTQSSRYLVKRTGEKVFLECVQDMDHENMFWYRQDPGLGLRLIYFSYDVKMKEKGDIPEGYSVSREKKERFSLILESASTNQTSMYLCASSPGGTQNTEAFFGQGTRLTVV.

The chain carries TRBV27 and TRBJ1-6; maybe TRBD1 (6 bases). Trimming shortened V by 5 bases and J by 7 bases, and 15 bases separated the two germline ends. Germline assignment: CDR1 MNHEY and CDR2 SMNVEV (reference sequence). The CDR3 spans 15 residues. This CDR3 is CASSEGSGDNSPLHF. In DNA, the CDR3 is TGTGCCAGCAGTGAAGGGTCAGGGGACAATTCACCCCTCCACTTT.

The J gene is TRBJ2-7, the V gene TRBV7-2, with D perhaps matching TRBD2 (7 bases). The CDR3 has 15 residues. The V end was cut by 5 bases, the J end by 6 bases, with 20 bases between. Germline-derived CDR1 and CDR2 are SGHTA and FQGNSA. Here the CDR3 reads CASSPGGGAPLEQYF. The DNA for the CDR3 is TGTGCCAGCAGCCCGGGGGGCGGGGCGCCCCTCGAGCAGTACTTC.

The chain has TRBV5-1 and TRBJ1-4; D uncertain. This CDR3 contains 15 residues. CDR1 SGHRS and CDR2 YFSETQ come from the germline V gene. V was pared by 4 bases and J by 4 bases, with 14 bases between. The CDR3 DNA reads as TGCGCCAGCAGCGATGGAATTTATGTTAATGAAAAACTGTTTTTT. It codes for CASSDGIYVNEKLFF.